Each of the 32 T cell receptor beta chains below was sequenced from the same sample in a study of T cell clones after liver transplantation. TCRdb's copy holds only in-frame clones and misses some; the assay was immunoSEQ multiplex PCR. The table lists tens of thousands of clones, about four fifths of them singletons. The specimen comprised CD4+ T cells from blood, sampled 12 months after liver transplant. The receptors here all came from a human patient who received a liver transplant. The graft donor may have given rise to some T cells.

The CDR3 sequence: CASRITGGAIYEQYF. CDR3 DNA: TGTGCCAGCAGAATTACAGGGGGCGCGATATACGAGCAGTACTTC. The V gene is TRBV6-5, the J gene TRBJ2-7, with 9 bases fitting TRBD1. This CDR3 has 15 residues. V shed 6 bases, J shed 4 bases, and the junction held 10 bases outside the gene matches. Germline V gene sequence: CDR1 MNHEY, CDR2 SVGAGI.

This chain links TRBV6-6 with TRBJ2-2; D is possibly TRBD1 (7 bases). The germline CDR1 and CDR2 sequences are MNHNY and SVGAGI (reference sequence). Deletions cut 2 bases from V and 7 bases from J, with 11 bases between. The CDR3 is 14 amino acids. The CDR3 region has the DNA TGTGCCAGCAGTTACGACAGGGAGGTCGGGGAGCTGTTTTTT. Protein: CASSYDREVGELFF.

The chain couples TRBV7-9 to TRBJ2-6; D may be TRBD1 or TRBD2 (5 bases each). V was cut by 0 bases and J by 4 bases, with 10 bases left in between. CDR1 and CDR2 (germline): SEHNR, FQNEAQ (reference sequence). The CDR3 covers 16 residues. The CDR3 coding sequence is TGTGCCAGCAGCTTAGCAGGGGCGGGCGGGGCCAACGTCCTGACTTTC. Amino acid sequence: CASSLAGAGGANVLTF.

The gene calls are TRBV7-9 and TRBJ1-4; a weak D match, TRBD1 (5 bases). V lost 5 bases and J lost 5, with 12 bases in between. CDR1 is SEHNR and CDR2 is FQNEAQ in the germline V gene (reference sequence). This CDR3 is built from 14 residues. The CDR3 here is CASSAVGGNEKLFF. CDR3 in DNA: TGTGCCAGCAGCGCCGTCGGGGGGAATGAAAAACTGTTTTTT.

The gene calls are TRBV5-6 and TRBJ2-7; D is unclear. This CDR3 contains 11 residues. Trimming took 3 bases from V and 6 from J, leaving 7 bases between them. CDR1 and CDR2 (germline): SGHDT, YYEEEE. The CDR3 loop is CASSSLVEQYF. The CDR3 DNA follows: TGTGCCAGCAGCTCCTTGGTCGAGCAGTACTTC. The full variable domain, in which reference TRBV5-6 and TRBJ2-7 provide the parts outside the CDR3, is DAGVTQSPTHLIKTRGQQVTLRCSPKSGHDTVSWYQQALGQGPQFIFQYYEEEERQRGNFPDRFSGHQFPNYSSELNVNALLLGDSALYLCASSSLVEQYFGPGTRLTVT.

This clone was detected only once. The chain employs TRBV9 and TRBJ2-5; TRBD2 agrees at 9 bases. J gave up 2 bases and V 0 bases, and 11 bases lay outside the gene matches. This CDR3 has 18 amino acids. From germline, CDR1 is SGDLS and CDR2 YYNGEE. CDR3 residues: CASSVAGASGTQQETQYF. The DNA of the CDR3 is TGTGCCAGCAGCGTAGCTGGGGCTAGCGGGACCCAACAAGAGACCCAGTACTTC.

This chain joins TRBV28 and TRBJ1-5; 9 bases agree with TRBD1. With 6 bases clipped from V and 7 bases from J, the junction kept 7 bases outside the gene matches. Germline values: CDR1 MDHEN, CDR2 SYDVKM. This CDR3 is built from 14 residues. DNA of the CDR3: TGTGCCAGCAGGGGGGGACAGGGCGGCCAGCCCCAGCATTTT. This sequence encodes CASRGGQGGQPQHF.

The chain joins TRBV2 to TRBJ1-5, with D possibly TRBD1 on 5 matching bases. CDR1 is SNHLY and CDR2 is FYNNEI in the germline V gene. V shed 3 bases and J shed 3 bases, with 9 bases lying between them. This CDR3 contains 14 residues. The CDR3 reads CASSEVGHNQPQHF. DNA of the CDR3: TGTGCCAGCAGTGAGGTGGGGCACAATCAGCCCCAGCATTTT.

J is TRBJ2-3 and V is TRBV11-2; TRBD2 aligns across 11 bases. Germline loops: CDR1 SGHAT, CDR2 FQNNGV. Trimming cost V 4 bases and J 5 bases; bases outside gene matches: 2. CDR3 size: 14 residues. This CDR3 is CASSSGTSGDTQYF. The CDR3 nucleotides read TGTGCCAGCAGCTCAGGGACTAGCGGAGATACGCAGTATTTT.

The chain links TRBV19 to TRBJ1-5; D may be TRBD1 (6 bases). Germline V gene lookup returns CDR1 LNHDA and CDR2 SQIVND (reference sequence). CDR3 length equals 17 residues. Trimming took 1 base from V and 5 from J, leaving 18 bases between them. For the CDR3, the DNA is TGTGCCAGTAGTATAGGCAGGGGTAGGGGGATGGATCAGCCCCAGCATTTT. Amino acids: CASSIGRGRGMDQPQHF.

The V and J genes are TRBV28 and TRBJ2-3; D is undetermined. The V end lost 6 bases, the J end lost 3 bases, and 7 bases lay between the germline ends. Germline CDR1 reads MDHEN; CDR2 reads SYDVKM. This CDR3 is built from 12 residues. DNA for the CDR3: TGTGCCAGCAGCTTACTGACAGATACGCAGTATTTT. As protein: CASSLLTDTQYF.

This clone was observed a few times. The chain is built from TRBV5-4 and TRBJ2-5; D gene uncertain. This CDR3 spans 12 amino acids. Trimming shortened V by 0 bases and J by 4 bases, and 4 bases separated the two germline ends. CDR1 is SGHNT, CDR2 YYREEE, per germline (reference sequence). The CDR3 sequence: CASSLAAETQYF. As DNA, the CDR3 is TGTGCCAGCAGCTTGGCCGCAGAGACCCAGTACTTC.

The chain employs TRBV7-3 and TRBJ2-6; D remains unclear. The CDR3 extends over 13 amino acids. Germline values: CDR1 SGHTA, CDR2 FQGTGA. The germline V and J ends were trimmed by 5 bases and 1 base, with 3 bases remaining between them. CDR3 coding DNA: TGTGCCAGCAGCACATCTGGGGCCAACGTCCTGACTTTC. Translation: CASSTSGANVLTF.

The chain joins TRBV11-2 to TRBJ2-5, with D tentatively TRBD1 or TRBD2 (6 bases each). The germline V gene encodes CDR1 SGHAT and CDR2 FQNNGV. V lost 6 bases and J 2 bases, leaving 10 bases between the germline ends. CDR3 length: 13 amino acids. CDR3 DNA: TGTGCCAGCAGTGGGGGGCTGCAAGAGACCCAGTACTTC. Its protein product is CASSGGLQETQYF.

This chain joins TRBV29-1 and TRBJ2-5; 10 nucleotides match TRBD1. The CDR3 covers 13 residues. The germline V gene has CDR1 SQVTM and CDR2 ANQGSEA. Losses at the gene ends were 6 bases for V and 5 bases for J; bases not matched to a gene: 6. CDR3 region: CSVNDRGLETQYF. The CDR3 DNA is TGCAGCGTGAATGACAGGGGGCTGGAGACCCAGTACTTC.

This sequence joins TRBV6-6 and TRBJ2-7; weak D call: TRBD1 (6 bases). Trimming stripped 4 bases from V and 2 bases from J, with 15 bases between. The CDR3 extends over 15 amino acids. Germline CDR1 reads MNHNY; CDR2 reads SVGAGI (reference sequence). The CDR3 region is CASSSPHRVPYEQYF. The CDR3 DNA reads as TGTGCCAGCAGTTCCCCCCACAGGGTGCCCTACGAGCAGTACTTC.

This chain joins TRBV5-6 and TRBJ2-4; TRBD2 might be the D (5 bases). The V gene lost 4 bases and the J gene lost 5 bases, with 10 bases spanning the gap. CDR1 SGHDT and CDR2 YYEEEE come from the germline V gene. The CDR3 contains 13 residues. CDR3 in DNA: TGTGCCAGCAGCCCATTCGGGGAAAACATTCAGTACTTC. It yields the protein CASSPFGENIQYF.

The chain recombines TRBV28 with TRBJ2-7; possible D gene TRBD2, 6 bases. The V and J ends lost 6 bases and 1 base respectively, with 16 bases between them. This CDR3 has 15 residues. In germline, CDR1 is MDHEN, CDR2 SYDVKM. The CDR3, as DNA: TGTGCCAGCAGGCCTCCCCAGCGGGCATCCTACGAGCAGTACTTC. It is translated as CASRPPQRASYEQYF.

The chain employs TRBV29-1 and TRBJ2-7; 7 bases align to TRBD2. The V and J ends lost 4 bases and 4 bases, in that order; junction bases with no gene match: 16. The length of the CDR3 is 16 residues. Germline V gene data show CDR1 as SQVTM and CDR2 as ANQGSEA. DNA of the CDR3: TGCAGCGTTGTCCGGGTAGCGGGCCCCCGGGGGTACGAGCAGTACTTC. Translated, it gives CSVVRVAGPRGYEQYF.

A single count supports this clone. The genes are TRBV15 and TRBJ1-2; TRBD1 is a possible D gene (5 bases). Germline values: CDR1 LNHNV, CDR2 YYDKDF (reference sequence). V shed 5 bases and J shed 2 bases, with 15 bases lying between them. The CDR3 is made up of 15 amino acids. This chain's CDR3 is CATSSLRESNYGYTF. For the CDR3, the DNA is TGTGCCACCAGCTCCCTCAGGGAATCAAACTATGGCTACACCTTC.

J is TRBJ1-4 and V is TRBV5-4; D is undetermined. Germline CDR1 reads SGHNT; CDR2 reads YYREEE (reference sequence). CDR3 length: 15 residues. V gave up 4 bases and J gave up 1 base, with 11 bases separating them. CDR3 in amino acids: CASSVDPLTNEKLFF. In DNA, the CDR3 is TGTGCCAGCAGCGTGGACCCGCTAACTAATGAAAAACTGTTTTTT.

The chain joins TRBV7-8 to TRBJ2-1; TRBD1 matches 9 bases. CDR3 length: 14 amino acids. V lost 5 bases, J lost 8 bases, and 7 bases stayed unmatched. The germline gives CDR1 SGHVS, CDR2 FQNEAQ. DNA for the CDR3: TGTGCCAGCAGCCTGACAGGGGGGTTCTATGAGCAGTTCTTC. Translating gives CASSLTGGFYEQFF.

This chain uses TRBV11-2 with TRBJ2-1; D remains unclear. Germline CDR1 is SGHAT and CDR2 is FQNNGV. The CDR3 loop spans 16 amino acids. Trimming stripped 6 bases from V and 2 bases from J, with 17 bases between. This CDR3 is CASRGAKRTPYNEQFF. For the CDR3, the DNA is TGTGCCAGCAGGGGCGCCAAGCGAACCCCCTACAATGAGCAGTTCTTC.

The chain carries TRBV6-1 and TRBJ1-3; TRBD1 matches at 9 bases. V was clipped by 7 bases and J by 8 bases; unmatched bases: 12. The CDR3 is 15 amino acids. Looked up from germline, CDR1 is MNHNS and CDR2 is SASEGT. CDR3 coding DNA: TGTGCCAGCAATAAACTGGGACAGGGTACTCACACCATATATTTT. This translates into CASNKLGQGTHTIYF.

V usage is TRBV5-1 and J usage is TRBJ2-2; 7 positions match TRBD1. With 3 bases clipped from V and 7 bases from J, the junction kept 6 bases outside the gene matches. The CDR3 is made up of 14 amino acids. Germline CDR1 is SGHRS and CDR2 is YFSETQ. The CDR3 sequence is CASSYTGAGGELFF. CDR3 coding DNA: TGCGCCAGCAGCTATACAGGGGCCGGCGGGGAGCTGTTTTTT.

This chain links TRBV5-1 with TRBJ2-2; 10 bases align to TRBD2. CDR3 length: 19 amino acids. The V gene end was trimmed by 2 bases and the J gene end by 4 bases; junction bases not matched to a gene: 14. CDR1 is SGHRS and CDR2 is YFSETQ in the germline V gene. For the CDR3, the DNA is TGCGCCAGCAGCTTTCGGGGGAGCGGGAGGGCAAGGAGCACCGGGGAGCTGTTTTTT. It yields the protein CASSFRGSGRARSTGELFF.

The chain recombines TRBV30 with TRBJ1-5; no clear D gene. V was pared by 4 bases and J by 4 bases, with 17 bases between. The CDR3 covers 15 residues. Germline lookup yields CDR1 GTSNPN and CDR2 SVGIG (reference sequence). Here the CDR3 DNA reads TGTGCCTGGACCGAGGGAGCGTCGATGAATCAGCCCCAGCATTTT. The encoded protein is CAWTEGASMNQPQHF.

V gene TRBV21-1 combines with J gene TRBJ1-4. TRBV21-1 is annotated as a pseudogene. This CDR3 contains 17 residues. CDR3 amino acids: CASSARRWRGANEKLFF. CDR3 DNA: TGTGCCAGCAGCGCAAGGAGATGGAGGGGTGCTAATGAAAAACTGTTTTTT.

The V call is TRBV7-9, the J call TRBJ2-3; D is unresolved. Trimming pared 3 bases from V and 2 bases from J, leaving 0 bases between. Germline V gene sequence: CDR1 SEHNR, CDR2 FQNEAQ (reference sequence). The CDR3 spans 11 residues. The DNA for the CDR3 is TGTGCCAGCAGCTTCACAGATACGCAGTATTTT. It encodes CASSFTDTQYF.

The rearrangement links TRBV5-1 to TRBJ1-3, with D possibly matching TRBD1 (6 bases). V lost 2 bases, J lost 4 bases, and 13 bases lay in between. This CDR3 spans 15 amino acids. CDR1 SGHRS and CDR2 YFSETQ come from the germline V gene. This CDR3 reads CASSLGAGEGNTIYF. In DNA, the CDR3 is TGCGCCAGCAGCTTAGGGGCAGGGGAAGGAAACACCATATATTTT.

V is TRBV5-4 and J is TRBJ1-5, with a tentative D call TRBD1 (6 bases). Germline CDR1 and CDR2: SGHNT and YYREEE (reference sequence). The germline V and J ends were trimmed by 4 bases and 4 bases, with 9 bases remaining between them. This CDR3 has 13 amino acids. The CDR3 is CASSKDSNQPQHF. The CDR3 coding sequence is TGTGCCAGCAGCAAGGACAGTAATCAGCCCCAGCATTTT. Drawing the rest from reference TRBV5-4 and TRBJ1-5, the complete variable domain is ETGVTQSPTHLIKTRGQQVTLRCSSQSGHNTVSWYQQALGQGPQFIFQYYREEENGRGNFPPRFSGLQFPNYSSELNVNALELDDSALYLCASSKDSNQPQHFGDGTRLSIL.

This clone was recorded only once. The chain joins TRBV28 to TRBJ2-7, with D possibly TRBD2 on 5 matching bases. Germline loops: CDR1 MDHEN, CDR2 SYDVKM. V was shortened by 3 bases and J by 2 bases, with 20 bases between the two germline ends. This CDR3 contains 17 residues. The CDR3 region is CASSFSPRTYLPYEQYF. CDR3 DNA sequence: TGTGCCAGCAGTTTCTCTCCGAGGACTTACCTCCCCTACGAGCAGTACTTC.